The sequence of this T cell receptor beta chain was determined in a study of blood T cell repertoires in COVID-19. The CDR3 is 13 residues long. V dropped 5 bases and J dropped 1 base, with 8 bases sitting between them. Germline V lookup: CDR1 SGHAT, CDR2 FQNNGV. There are a few counts of this clone. Assay used: immunoSEQ multiplex PCR; TCRdb lists only in-frame clones, some missing. The table shows 150,000 to 200,000 clones, with over 80% occurring only once. The genes are TRBV11-2 and TRBJ1-1, with D possibly TRBD1 on 6 matching bases. This sequence originates from a woman of 80 years or more with active or convalescent COVID-19. Material for sequencing was peripheral blood. CDR3 nucleotides: TGTGCCAGCAGCACACAGGGGAACACTGAAGCTTTCTTT. Translation: CASSTQGNTEAFF.